This passage covers 8 T cell receptor beta chains from one sample sequenced in a study of blood T cell repertoires in COVID-19. Repertoires were generated with immunoSEQ multiplex PCR, while TCRdb's copy carries only in-frame clones and drops some. Seen here are approximately 200,000 clones, 84% observed once, and the top ten hold about 11%. Sequenced sample: peripheral blood. These receptors came from a woman of 80 years or more with COVID-19, enrolled during active disease.

The chain employs TRBV18 and TRBJ1-2; D is perhaps TRBD1 (6 bases). CDR1 and CDR2 (germline): KGHSH, LQKENI. V lost 0 bases and J 3 bases, leaving 14 bases between the germline ends. The CDR3 is 16 residues long. The DNA of the CDR3 is TGTGCCAGCTCACCACCAGGACAGACGCGGGACTATGGCTACACCTTC. Translated: CASSPPGQTRDYGYTF. The full variable domain, completed using reference TRBV18 and TRBJ1-2, is NAGVMQNPRHLVRRRGQEARLRCSPMKGHSHVYWYRQLPEEGLKFMVYLQKENIIDESGMPKERFSAEFPKEGPSILRIQQVVRGDSAAYFCASSPPGQTRDYGYTFGSGTRLTVV.

The V gene is TRBV7-9, the J gene TRBJ2-1; no definite D call. This CDR3 region has 15 residues. Trimming shortened V by 1 base and J by 5 bases, and 12 bases separated the two germline ends. CDR1 and CDR2 from the germline V gene are SEHNR and FQNEAQ (reference sequence). As DNA, the CDR3 is TGTGCCAGCAGCTTAGGAGAGACTCCAAACAATGAGCAGTTCTTC. Translating it yields CASSLGETPNNEQFF.

V and J are TRBV11-2 and TRBJ1-2; D is possibly TRBD1 (6 bases). V shed 3 bases and J shed 0 bases, with 11 bases lying between them. Germline V CDR1 and CDR2: SGHAT, FQNNGV. The CDR3 contains 15 residues. Here the CDR3 DNA reads TGTGCCAGCAGCTTGGACAGCGTGGCTAACTATGGCTACACCTTC. Its translation: CASSLDSVANYGYTF.

The chain joins TRBV2 to TRBJ2-1, with TRBD1 matching over 11 bases. Per germline, CDR1 SNHLY and CDR2 FYNNEI. Losses at the gene ends were 8 bases for V and 6 bases for J; bases not matched to a gene: 9. The CDR3 contains 15 residues. The CDR3 DNA sequence: TGTGCCAGCGATTGGGGACAGGGGGTGCGCAATGAGCAGTTCTTC. Translated, it gives CASDWGQGVRNEQFF.

The rearrangement uses TRBV7-6 and TRBJ2-3, with a weak D call TRBD2 (7 bases). Germline values: CDR1 SGHVS, CDR2 FNYEAQ. The CDR3 has 14 amino acids. Trimming took 5 bases from V and 4 from J, leaving 13 bases between them. The CDR3 region has the DNA TGTGCCAGCAGCCTGGGGGGGGCCCCAGATACGCAGTATTTT. Amino acids: CASSLGGAPDTQYF.

This clone was counted between two and nine times. The chain is built from TRBV20-1 and TRBJ1-2; a weak D match, TRBD1 (6 bases). Germline lookup yields CDR1 DFQATT and CDR2 SNEGSKA (reference sequence). Between the trimmed V and J ends, which lost 6 bases and 6 bases, there was a span of 8 bases. CDR3 length: 10 amino acids. The CDR3 sequence: CSAYRDGYTF. The CDR3 coding sequence is TGCAGTGCCTACAGGGATGGCTACACCTTC.

The chain carries TRBV3-1 (or the pseudogene TRBV3-2) and TRBJ2-7; 8 bases line up with TRBD2. CDR3 size: 16 residues. Trimming at V came to 0 bases and at J to 2 bases, leaving 6 bases not matched to a gene. CDR1 and CDR2 from the germline V gene are LGHDT and YNNKEL (reference sequence). CDR3 bases: TGTGCCAGCAGCCAAGACGAGCGGGGGTACACCTACGAGCAGTACTTC. As protein: CASSQDERGYTYEQYF.

This sequence joins TRBV5-1 and TRBJ2-5; 9 nucleotides agree with TRBD1. Trimming removed 9 bases from V and 5 bases from J; junction bases left unmatched: 11. This CDR3 region has 14 residues. CDR1 SGHRS and CDR2 YFSETQ come from the germline V gene. The chain's CDR3 is CATGTGTGRETQYF. The CDR3 nucleotides read TGCGCCACGGGGACCGGGACAGGGAGGGAGACCCAGTACTTC.